A single TCR beta chain is shown here with its context. Its antigen is unknown. Base qualities are not recorded, but no much larger clone differs from it by a single base. This record comes from a study of T cell repertoires in cytomegalovirus infection (dated 2019 in TCRdb). Regarding the research as a whole: Alongside well-studied HLA-B-restricted epitopes, the peptide stimulations were aimed at recently identified HLA-C-restricted CMV epitopes, whose presentation resists viral immunomodulation. The HLA type of each donor mattered for the analysis, because public TCR beta signatures pointed to carriage of CMV infection along with the matching HLA type. Results the study describes overall, beyond this receptor: In both this cohort and an independent cohort of more than 350 donors, the cumulative frequency of public TCR beta family members distinguished carriers of CMV infection plus the relevant HLA type. In the ex vivo response, HLA-C-restricted CMV-specific TCR beta clonotypes were dominant, and in two of eight donors the single most frequent clonotype came from this HLA-C-restricted group.

Inclusive of the bounding cysteine and phenylalanine, the CDR3 is 13 residues long. Solely the CDR3 DNA is kept, with 39 bases framed from the first base. The V and J ends are trimmed by 1 base and 7 bases, leaving 10 bases between them. Instrument used: Illumina HiSeq 1500. The raw public data were reprocessed by TCRdb itself: fastp quality trimming at Q25, MiXCR clonotype calling, in-frame beta chains only. For every CDR3 protein sequence, its rows merge into one entry that carries the most common genes and DNA. This sample gives about 360,000 distinct CDR3 sequences in total; about 32% of them show up just once. Together, the top ten hold around an eighth of the sample. The treatment or condition label of this sample denotes: in vitro stimulation with specific CMV peptide epitopes to enrich CMV-specific T cells.

The receptor chain draws on TRBV12-3 or TRBV12-4 and TRBJ1-2; no D gene is confidently identified. The sequence derives from a human donor in good health (CMV status not recorded). Some clones in this sample may be carry-over from other donors' samples. The input for sequencing was cultured PBMCs, taken from culture after CMV antigen stimulation. The DNA sequence is TGTGCCAGCAGTTTAGACCTGGGATTTGGCTACACCTTC. This yields the protein CASSLDLGFGYTF.